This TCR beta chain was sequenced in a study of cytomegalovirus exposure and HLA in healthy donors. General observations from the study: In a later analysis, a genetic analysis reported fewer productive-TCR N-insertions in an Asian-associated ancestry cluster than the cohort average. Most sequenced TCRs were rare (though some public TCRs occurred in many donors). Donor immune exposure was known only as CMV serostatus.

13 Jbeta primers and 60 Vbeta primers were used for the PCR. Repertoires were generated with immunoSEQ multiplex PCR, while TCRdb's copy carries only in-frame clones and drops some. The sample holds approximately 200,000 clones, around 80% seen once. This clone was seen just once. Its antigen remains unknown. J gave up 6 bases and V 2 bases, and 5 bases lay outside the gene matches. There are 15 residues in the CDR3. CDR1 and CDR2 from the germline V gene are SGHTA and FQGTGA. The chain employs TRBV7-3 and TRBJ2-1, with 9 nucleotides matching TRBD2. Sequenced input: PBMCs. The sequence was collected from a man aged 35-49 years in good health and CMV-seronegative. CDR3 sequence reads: CASSLGAGGGNEQFF. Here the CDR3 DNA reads TGTGCCAGCAGCTTAGGGGCGGGAGGGGGCAATGAGCAGTTCTTC.